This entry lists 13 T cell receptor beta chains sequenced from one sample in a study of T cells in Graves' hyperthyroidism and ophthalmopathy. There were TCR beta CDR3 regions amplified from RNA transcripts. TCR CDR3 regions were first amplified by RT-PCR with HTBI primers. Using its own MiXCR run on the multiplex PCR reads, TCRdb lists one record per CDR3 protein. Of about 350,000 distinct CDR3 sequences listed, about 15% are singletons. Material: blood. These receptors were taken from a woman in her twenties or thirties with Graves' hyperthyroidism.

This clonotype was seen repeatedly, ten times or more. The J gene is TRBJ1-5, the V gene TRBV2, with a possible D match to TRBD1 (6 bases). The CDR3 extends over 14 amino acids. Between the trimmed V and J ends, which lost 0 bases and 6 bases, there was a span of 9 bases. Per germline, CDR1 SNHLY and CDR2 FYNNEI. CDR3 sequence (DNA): TGTGCCAGCAGTGAAGCGACGGGGGCTCAGCCCCAGCATTTT. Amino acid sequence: CASSEATGAQPQHF.

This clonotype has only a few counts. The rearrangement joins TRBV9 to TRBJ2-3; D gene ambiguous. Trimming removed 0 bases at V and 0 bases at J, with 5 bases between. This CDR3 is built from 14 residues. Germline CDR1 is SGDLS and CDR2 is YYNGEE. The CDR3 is CASSVVRSTDTQYF. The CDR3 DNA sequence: TGTGCCAGCAGCGTAGTTAGAAGCACAGATACGCAGTATTTT.

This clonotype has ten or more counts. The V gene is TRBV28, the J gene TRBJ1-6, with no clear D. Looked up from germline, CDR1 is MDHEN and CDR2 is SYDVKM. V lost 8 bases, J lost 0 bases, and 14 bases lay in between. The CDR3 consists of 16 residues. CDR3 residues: CASGGFRSSYNSPLHF. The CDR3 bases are TGTGCCAGCGGCGGATTTCGCAGCTCCTATAATTCACCCCTCCACTTT.

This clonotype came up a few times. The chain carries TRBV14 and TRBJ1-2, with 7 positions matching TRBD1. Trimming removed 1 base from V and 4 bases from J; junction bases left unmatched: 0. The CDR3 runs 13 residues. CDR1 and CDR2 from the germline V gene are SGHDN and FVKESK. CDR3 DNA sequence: TGTGCCAGCAGCCAAGCAGGGGGCTATGGCTACACCTTC. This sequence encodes CASSQAGGYGYTF.

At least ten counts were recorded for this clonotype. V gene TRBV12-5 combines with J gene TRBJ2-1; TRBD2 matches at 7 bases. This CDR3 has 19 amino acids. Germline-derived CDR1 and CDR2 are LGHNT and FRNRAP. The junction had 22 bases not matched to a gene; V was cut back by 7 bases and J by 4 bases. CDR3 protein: CASALGYSGKGSGYNEQFF. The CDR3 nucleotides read TGTGCTAGTGCCCTGGGGTACAGCGGGAAGGGGAGTGGGTACAATGAGCAGTTCTTC.

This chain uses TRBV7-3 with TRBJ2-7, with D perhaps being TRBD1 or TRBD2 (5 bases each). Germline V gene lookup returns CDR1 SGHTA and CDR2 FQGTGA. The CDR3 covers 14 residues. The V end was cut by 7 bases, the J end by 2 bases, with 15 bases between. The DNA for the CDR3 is TGTGCCAGCACTGTAGGGACGGCAGCCTACGAGCAGTACTTC. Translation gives CASTVGTAAYEQYF.

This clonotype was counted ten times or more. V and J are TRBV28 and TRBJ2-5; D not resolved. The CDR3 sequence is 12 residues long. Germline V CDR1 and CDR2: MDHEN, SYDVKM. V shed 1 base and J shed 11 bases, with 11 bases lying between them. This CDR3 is CASSLFARQQYF. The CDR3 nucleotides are TGTGCCAGCAGTTTATTCGCCCGGCAACAGTACTTC.

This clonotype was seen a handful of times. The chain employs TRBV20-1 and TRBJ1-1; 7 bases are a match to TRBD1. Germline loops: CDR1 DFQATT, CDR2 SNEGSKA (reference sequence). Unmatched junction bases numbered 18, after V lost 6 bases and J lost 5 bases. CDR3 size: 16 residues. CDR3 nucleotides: TGCAGTGCGATGCCCGGGACAGAGAGAGGAGGGACTGAAGCTTTCTTT. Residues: CSAMPGTERGGTEAFF.

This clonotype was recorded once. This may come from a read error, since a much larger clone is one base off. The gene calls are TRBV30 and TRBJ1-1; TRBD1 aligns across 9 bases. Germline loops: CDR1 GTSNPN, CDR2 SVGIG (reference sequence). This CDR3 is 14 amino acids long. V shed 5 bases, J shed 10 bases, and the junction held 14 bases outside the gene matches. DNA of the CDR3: TGTGCCTGGGTCGGGACAGGGTTTTCGTTGGTAGCTTTCTTT. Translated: CAWVGTGFSLVAFF.

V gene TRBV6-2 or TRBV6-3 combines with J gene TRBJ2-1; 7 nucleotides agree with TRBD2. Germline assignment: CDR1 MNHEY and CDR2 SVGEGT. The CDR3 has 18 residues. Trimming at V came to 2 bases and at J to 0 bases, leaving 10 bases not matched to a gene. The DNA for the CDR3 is TGTGCCAGCAGTTACCTAAAGGGAGCGGGGCTCTCCTACAATGAGCAGTTCTTC. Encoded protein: CASSYLKGAGLSYNEQFF.

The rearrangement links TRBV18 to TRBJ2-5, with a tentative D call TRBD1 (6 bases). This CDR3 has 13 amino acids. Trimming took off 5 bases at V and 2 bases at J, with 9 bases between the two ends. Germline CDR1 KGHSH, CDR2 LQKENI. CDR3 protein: CASSYDRQETQYF. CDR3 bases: TGTGCCAGCTCATACGACAGGCAAGAGACCCAGTACTTC.

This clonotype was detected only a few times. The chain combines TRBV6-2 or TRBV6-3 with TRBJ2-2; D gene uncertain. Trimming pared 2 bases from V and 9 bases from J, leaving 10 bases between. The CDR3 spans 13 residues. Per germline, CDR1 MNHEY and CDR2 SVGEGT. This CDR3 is CASSYLKFRELFF. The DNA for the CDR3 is TGTGCCAGCAGTTACCTTAAATTTCGGGAGCTGTTTTTT.

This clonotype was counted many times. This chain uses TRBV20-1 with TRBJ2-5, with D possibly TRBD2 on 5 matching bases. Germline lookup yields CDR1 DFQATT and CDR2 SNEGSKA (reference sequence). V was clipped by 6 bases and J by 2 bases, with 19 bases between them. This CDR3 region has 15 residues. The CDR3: CSAGRTTRVQETQYF. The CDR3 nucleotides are TGCAGTGCCGGACGAACAACGCGGGTTCAAGAGACCCAGTACTTC.